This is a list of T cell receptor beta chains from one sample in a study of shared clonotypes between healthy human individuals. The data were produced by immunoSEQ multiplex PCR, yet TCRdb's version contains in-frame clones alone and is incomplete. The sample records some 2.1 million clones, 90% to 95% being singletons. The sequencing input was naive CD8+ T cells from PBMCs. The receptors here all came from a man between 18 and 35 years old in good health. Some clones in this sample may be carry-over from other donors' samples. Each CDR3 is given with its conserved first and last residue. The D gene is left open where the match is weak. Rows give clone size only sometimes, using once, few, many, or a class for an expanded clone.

CASSLAPGVTYEQYF	TGTGCCAGCAGCTTAGCCCCGGGAGTCACCTACGAGCAGTACTTC	15	.	TRBJ2-7	TRBV7-2	.
CASEGGSGNTIYF	TGTGCCAGCGAAGGAGGATCTGGAAACACCATATATTTT	13	.	TRBJ1-3	TRBV6-1	.
CAWSVGGQETQYF	TGTGCCTGGAGTGTAGGCGGACAAGAGACCCAGTACTTC	13	.	TRBJ2-5	TRBV30	.
CASSLRDGNYEQYF	TGTGCCAGCAGTCTCCGGGACGGAAATTACGAGCAGTACTTC	14	.	TRBJ2-7	TRBV27	.
CASSFESEDTEAFF	TGTGCCAGCAGCTTTGAGTCGGAAGACACTGAAGCTTTCTTT	14	.	TRBJ1-1	TRBV5-6	.
CASSSNRGSGSGNEQFF	TGTGCCAGCAGCTCTAATCGTGGTAGCGGGAGCGGTAATGAGCAGTTCTTC	17	TRBD2	TRBJ2-1	TRBV11-3	.
CSVLTWAGELFF	TGCAGCGTCCTAACGTGGGCCGGGGAGCTGTTTTTT	12	.	TRBJ2-2	TRBV29-1	.
CAISTRSSYEQYF	TGTGCCATCTCGACGAGAAGCTCCTACGAGCAGTACTTC	13	.	TRBJ2-7	TRBV2	.
CASTPWGGTDQPQHF	TGTGCCAGTACCCCCTGGGGAGGGACCGATCAGCCCCAGCATTTT	15	.	TRBJ1-5	TRBV19	.
CASSSTTGSGELFF	TGTGCCAGCAGCTCTACGACGGGGTCCGGGGAGCTGTTTTTT	14	.	TRBJ2-2	TRBV7-9	.
CASSLVLAGVHNEQFF	TGCGCCAGCAGCTTGGTTCTAGCGGGAGTCCACAATGAGCAGTTCTTC	16	TRBD2	TRBJ2-1	TRBV5-1	.
CSVRQGNGAFF	TGCAGCGTTCGACAGGGTAATGGAGCTTTCTTT	11	TRBD1	TRBJ1-1	TRBV29-1	few
CSVVGRNEQFF	TGCAGCGTTGTAGGTAGGAATGAGCAGTTCTTC	11	.	TRBJ2-1	TRBV29-1	once
CASSSQGNSYNEQFF	TGTGCCAGCAGTTCACAGGGGAACTCCTACAATGAGCAGTTCTTC	15	TRBD1	TRBJ2-1	TRBV27	.
CASSYSAGFVTDTQYF	TGTGCCAGCAGTTACTCAGCAGGGTTTGTCACAGATACGCAGTATTTT	16	.	TRBJ2-3	TRBV6-5	.
CASSQSTGGEGETQYF	TGCGCCAGCAGCCAATCCACAGGGGGCGAGGGGGAGACCCAGTACTTC	16	TRBD1	TRBJ2-5	TRBV4-3	.
CASADRGYAETQYF	TGTGCCAGCGCGGACAGGGGGTACGCGGAGACCCAGTACTTC	14	TRBD1	TRBJ2-5	TRBV19	.
CSVVGETYGYTF	TGCAGCGTCGTGGGGGAAACCTATGGCTACACCTTC	12	.	TRBJ1-2	TRBV29-1	.
CASSLSSGRVNEQFF	TGTGCCAGCAGCCTTTCTAGCGGGAGGGTCAATGAGCAGTTCTTC	15	TRBD2	TRBJ2-1	TRBV7-2	.
CASSFIAGDEQYF	TGTGCCAGCAGCTTCATAGCGGGAGACGAGCAGTACTTC	13	TRBD2	TRBJ2-7	TRBV7-3	.
CASSFMGLANNEQFF	TGTGCCAGCAGCTTTATGGGACTAGCGAACAATGAGCAGTTCTTC	15	TRBD2	TRBJ2-1	TRBV7-3	.
CASSQGSEEAFF	TGCGCCAGCAGCCAAGGTTCGGAGGAAGCTTTCTTT	12	.	TRBJ1-1	TRBV4-1	.
CASSLIGGSTDTQYF	TGTGCCAGCAGCTTGATCGGCGGTAGCACAGATACGCAGTATTTT	15	.	TRBJ2-3	TRBV7-3	.
CASSLGLVDVYEQYF	TGTGCCAGCAGCTTGGGGCTAGTGGACGTCTACGAGCAGTACTTC	15	.	TRBJ2-7	TRBV5-4	.
CASSGPRGQGISGANVLTF	TGTGCCAGCAGCGGACCCCGGGGACAGGGTATCTCTGGGGCCAACGTCCTGACTTTC	19	TRBD1	TRBJ2-6	TRBV9	.
CASSIWGAGSTEAFF	TGTGCCAGTAGTATTTGGGGGGCAGGTAGCACTGAAGCTTTCTTT	15	.	TRBJ1-1	TRBV19	.
CASSQDWGEQANEQFF	TGCGCCAGCAGCCAAGATTGGGGGGAGCAAGCCAATGAGCAGTTCTTC	16	.	TRBJ2-1	TRBV4-3	.
CASSEGAYEQYF	TGCGCCAGCAGTGAAGGGGCCTACGAGCAGTACTTC	12	.	TRBJ2-7	TRBV10-2	.
CASSWTGGDTEAFF	TGTGCCAGTAGCTGGACAGGGGGGGACACTGAAGCTTTCTTT	14	TRBD1	TRBJ1-1	TRBV19	.
CASSSGRGDLSYNEQFF	TGTGCCAGCAGCTCCGGGCGGGGCGACCTCTCCTACAATGAGCAGTTCTTC	17	.	TRBJ2-1	TRBV7-8	.
CASSGWAGTNYGYTF	TGTGCCAGCAGTGGCTGGGCCGGGACGAACTATGGCTACACCTTC	15	.	TRBJ1-2	TRBV2	.
CASRFGSSIGYEQYF	TGCGCCAGCAGGTTTGGGAGTTCGATCGGGTACGAGCAGTACTTC	15	.	TRBJ2-7	TRBV10-2	.
CASSLASPSDYSYEQYF	TGTGCCAGCAGCTTGGCCAGCCCCTCCGACTATTCCTACGAGCAGTACTTC	17	.	TRBJ2-7	TRBV5-4	.
CASSPRQDASYEQYF	TGTGCCAGCAGTCCGAGACAGGACGCATCCTACGAGCAGTACTTC	15	.	TRBJ2-7	TRBV9	.
CASSLGQSYEQFF	TGTGCCAGCAGTCTGGGGCAGTCCTACGAGCAGTTCTTC	13	.	TRBJ2-1	TRBV27	.